This passage covers 21 T cell receptor beta chains from one sample sequenced in a study of blood T cells in healthy people across ages. Alongside a J-beta primer mix, a sample-barcoded 5' primer served in a second PCR lasting about 7 to 11 cycles. MiXCR, applied by TCRdb to the 5' RACE reads, yields one record per CDR3 protein. The sample records more than 800,000 distinct CDR3 sequences, more than 25% being singletons. Sequenced input: blood. The receptor set was obtained from a woman older than 75 in good health.

Many counts were recorded for this clonotype. V gene TRBV5-1 combines with J gene TRBJ1-6; D unclear. CDR1 and CDR2 from the germline V gene are SGHRS and YFSETQ. The CDR3 has 15 residues. Trimming removed 0 bases from V and 6 bases from J, with 10 bases in between. The CDR3 here is CASSLEPGGNSPLHF. CDR3 in DNA: TGCGCCAGCAGCTTGGAGCCGGGCGGTAATTCACCCCTCCACTTT.

V usage is TRBV3-1 and J usage is TRBJ2-1; possible D gene TRBD2, 7 bases. V dropped 4 bases and J dropped 6 bases, with 16 bases sitting between them. The germline gives CDR1 LGHDT, CDR2 YNNKEL (reference sequence). The CDR3 totals 15 residues. CDR3 amino acids: CASSRKGGSSNEQFF. Here the CDR3 DNA reads TGTGCCAGCAGCCGCAAGGGGGGGTCGTCCAATGAGCAGTTCTTC.

Many counts were recorded for this clonotype. The chain couples TRBV11-2 to TRBJ2-3; the match to TRBD1 covers 7 bases. The CDR3 loop spans 15 amino acids. Trimming cost V 4 bases and J 0 bases; bases outside gene matches: 4. Germline V CDR1 and CDR2: SGHAT, FQNNGV. CDR3 amino acids: CASSSLTGSTDTQYF. The DNA of the CDR3 is TGTGCCAGCAGCTCCCTGACAGGGAGCACAGATACGCAGTATTTT.

This clonotype was seen a few times. The chain recombines TRBV4-2 with TRBJ1-1; TRBD1 might be the D (6 bases). CDR1 is LGHNA and CDR2 is YNFKEQ in the germline V gene. There are 12 residues in the CDR3. V shed 0 bases and J shed 9 bases, with 8 bases lying between them. CDR3 sequence: CASSQEGGQAFF. CDR3 DNA sequence: TGTGCCAGCAGCCAAGAAGGGGGTCAAGCTTTCTTT.

This clonotype was found many times. V usage is TRBV6-6 and J usage is TRBJ2-7; D is undetermined. This CDR3 has 14 residues. Germline loops: CDR1 MNHNY, CDR2 SVGAGI (reference sequence). Trimming took 0 bases from V and 3 from J, leaving 9 bases between them. CDR3 DNA sequence: TGTGCCAGCAGTTACTCGAGTGGGAACTACGAGCAGTACTTC. Its translation: CASSYSSGNYEQYF.

The genes are TRBV7-9 and TRBJ1-2; no firm D call. Looked up from germline, CDR1 is SEHNR and CDR2 is FQNEAQ (reference sequence). The CDR3 is made up of 13 amino acids. Between the trimmed V and J ends, which lost 5 bases and 4 bases, there was a span of 11 bases. The CDR3 DNA follows: TGTGCCAGCAGCCCTGAGGGTCCCTATGGCTACACCTTC. Translation: CASSPEGPYGYTF.

Ten or more counts support this clonotype. The rearrangement joins TRBV6-2 or TRBV6-3 to TRBJ2-5; D uncertain. Per the germline V gene, CDR1 is MNHEY and CDR2 is SVGEGT. The CDR3 is 11 amino acids. V shed 4 bases and J shed 5 bases, with 5 bases lying between them. CDR3 DNA sequence: TGTGCCAGCAGTTGGTTGGAGACCCAGTACTTC. Amino acid sequence: CASSWLETQYF.

This clonotype has at least ten counts. The chain recombines TRBV12-3 or TRBV12-4 with TRBJ2-1; D remains unclear. The CDR3 is 15 residues long. V was clipped by 3 bases and J by 0 bases, with 9 bases between them. For the CDR3, the DNA is TGTGCCAGCAGTTTTGGTTGGGACTCCTACAATGAGCAGTTCTTC. Amino acid sequence: CASSFGWDSYNEQFF.

On this clonotype itself: With a much larger clone just one base away, this may be a read error. The chain joins TRBV20-1 to TRBJ2-3; TRBD2 aligns across 7 bases. CDR1 DFQATT and CDR2 SNEGSKA come from the germline V gene (reference sequence). This CDR3 region has 14 residues. The CDR3 sequence is CGAKTSRGTDTQYF. The CDR3 region has the DNA TGCGGTGCTAAGACTAGCAGGGGCACAGATACGCAGTATTTT.

In this sample, this clonotype turned up many times. The chain carries TRBV20-1 and TRBJ2-3; D could derive from TRBD1 or TRBD2 (6 bases each). This CDR3 has 15 residues. The ends were cut back, 6 bases at V and 4 bases at J, with 20 bases in the middle. Germline assignment: CDR1 DFQATT and CDR2 SNEGSKA (reference sequence). The CDR3 DNA sequence: TGCAGTGCGCCGCCAGAGGGGGGAGTCCCAGATACGCAGTATTTT. This encodes CSAPPEGGVPDTQYF.

The rearrangement joins TRBV10-3 to TRBJ2-5, with 9 nucleotides matching TRBD1. The DNA end is a closer match to TRBJ2-7, so the J assignment may be wrong. This CDR3 contains 13 residues. Looked up from germline, CDR1 is ENHRY and CDR2 is SYGVKD. DNA for the CDR3: TGTGCCATCAATTCGGGACAGGGCTACGAGCAGTACTTC. This encodes CAINSGQGYEQYF.

This clonotype occurred a few times. The V call is TRBV7-9, the J call TRBJ2-2, with no clear D. Germline V gives CDR1 SEHNR, CDR2 FQNEAQ (reference sequence). V was cut by 2 bases and J by 0 bases, with 4 bases left in between. CDR3 length equals 14 residues. CDR3 in DNA: TGTGCCAGCAGCTTATTTACGAACACCGGGGAGCTGTTTTTT. Protein: CASSLFTNTGELFF. Combining the CDR3 with reference TRBV7-9 and TRBJ2-2 gives the whole variable domain DTGVSQNPRHKITKRGQNVTFRCDPISEHNRLYWYRQTLGQGPEFLTYFQNEAQLEKSRLLSDRFSAERPKGSFSTLEIQRTEQGDSAMYLCASSLFTNTGELFFGEGSRLTVL.

This clonotype was detected only a few times. The chain recombines TRBV7-2 with TRBJ1-1; 10 bases fit TRBD1. There are 15 residues in the CDR3. Germline CDR1 SGHTA, CDR2 FQGNSA. The J segment lost 4 bases and the V segment lost 4 bases, leaving 6 bases of the junction unmatched. The CDR3 DNA reads as TGTGCCAGCAGCTATAACCGGGACAGGGGCACTGAAGCTTTCTTT. The encoded protein is CASSYNRDRGTEAFF. Together with reference TRBV7-2 and TRBJ1-1, the CDR3 gives the full variable domain: GAGVSQSPSNKVTEKGKDVELRCDPISGHTALYWYRQSLGQGLEFLIYFQGNSAPDKSGLPSDRFSAERTGGSVSTLTIQRTQQEDSAVYLCASSYNRDRGTEAFFGQGTRLTVV.

Worth noting for this clonotype: This may stem from a read error, because a much larger clone lies one nucleotide away. CDR3 in DNA: TGTGCCAGCAGCTTATGGCTAGTCCCCTCCGAGACCCAGTACTTC. It yields the protein CASSLWLVPSETQYF. J is TRBJ2-5 and V is TRBV7-2; D is unclear. The germline V and J ends were trimmed by 2 bases and 5 bases, with 15 bases remaining between them. The germline gives CDR1 SGHTA, CDR2 FQGNSA. The CDR3 is 15 residues long. Full variable domain (missing parts from reference TRBV7-2 and TRBJ2-5): GAGVSQSPSNKVTEKGKDVELRCDPISGHTALYWYRQSLGQGLEFLIYFQGNSAPDKSGLPSDRFSAERTGGSVSTLTIQRTQQEDSAVYLCASSLWLVPSETQYFGPGTRLLVL.

This clonotype showed up many times. This sequence joins TRBV6-5 and TRBJ2-1, with 10 bases identical to TRBD2. Germline lookup yields CDR1 MNHEY and CDR2 SVGAGI. With 7 bases clipped from V and 0 bases from J, the junction kept 6 bases outside the gene matches. The CDR3 loop spans 16 amino acids. The CDR3 loop is CASTQLAGSSYNEQFF. As DNA, the CDR3 is TGTGCCAGCACCCAACTAGCGGGGAGCTCCTACAATGAGCAGTTCTTC.

On this clonotype: Mismatch with germline at one junction end may stem from a read error. This chain connects TRBV3-1 to TRBJ1-2; unclear D gene. This CDR3 comprises 13 residues. Germline V gene sequence: CDR1 LGHDT, CDR2 YNNKEL (reference sequence). CDR3: CACSQDGNYGYTF. The CDR3 nucleotides read TGTGCCTGCAGCCAAGACGGAAACTATGGCTACACCTTC.

This clonotype was picked up many times. The chain recombines TRBV20-1 with TRBJ2-1; 10 nucleotides line up with TRBD1. CDR1 is DFQATT, CDR2 SNEGSKA, per germline (reference sequence). J was trimmed by 7 bases and V by 5 bases; bases with no gene match: 8. The CDR3 sequence is 14 residues long. CDR3 residues: CSAFTGTGDNEQFF. For the CDR3, the DNA is TGCAGTGCTTTTACCGGGACAGGGGATAATGAGCAGTTCTTC.

This clonotype was seen many times. The CDR3 protein is CASSESRAPYEQYF. Here the CDR3 DNA reads TGCGCCAGCAGTGAGTCCCGGGCCCCCTACGAGCAGTACTTC. This sequence joins TRBV10-1 and TRBJ2-7, with D uncertain. The V gene's germline CDR1 is WNHNN and CDR2 SYGVQD (reference sequence). Trimming took off 0 bases at V and 2 bases at J, with 8 bases between the two ends. There are 14 residues in the CDR3.

This clonotype was counted between two and nine times. V usage is TRBV21-1 and J usage is TRBJ1-2; TRBD1, the D gene given by the table, was not confirmed from the DNA. TRBV21-1 is a pseudogene segment. The CDR3 is 15 amino acids. The CDR3 is CASSKRQGLFNGYTF. The CDR3 DNA reads TGTGCCAGCAGCAAGAGACAGGGCTTATTCAATGGCTACACCTTC.

This CDR3 is CASRTQTGGRTEAFF. The CDR3 DNA follows: TGTGCCAGCAGAACCCAGACAGGGGGCCGGACTGAAGCTTTCTTT. This sequence joins TRBV6-4 and TRBJ1-1; 10 nucleotides agree with TRBD1. The germline gives CDR1 MRHNA, CDR2 SNTAGT. The ends lost 6 bases at V and 5 bases at J; junction bases unmatched: 9. The CDR3 is 15 amino acids.

Many counts were recorded for this clonotype. The genes are TRBV27 and TRBJ2-3; TRBD1 matches 7 bases. CDR3 size: 16 residues. V trimming: 5 bases; J trimming: 0 bases; junction bases outside the gene matches: 8. Germline V gene sequence: CDR1 MNHEY, CDR2 SMNVEV (reference sequence). CDR3 loop: CASSHPRQGSTDTQYF. The CDR3 DNA reads as TGTGCCAGCAGTCACCCAAGACAGGGAAGCACAGATACGCAGTATTTT.